Listed below are T cell receptor beta chains from one sample, sequenced in a study of blood T cell repertoires in COVID-19. This table comes from immunoSEQ multiplex PCR, and its TCRdb copy is limited to in-frame clones, with some not included. Of 200,000 to 250,000 clones in the sample, over 80% were seen once. The sequencing sample was made of peripheral blood. The receptor source for this set is a human donor in a cohort sampled during active COVID-19. Both conserved end residues are part of each CDR3. A D gene is named only where the DNA matches it firmly.

v_call,cdr3_length,j_call,d_call,cdr3_aa,cdr3_nt
TRBV5-5,14,TRBJ2-3,.,CASSLDSRADTQYF,TGTGCCAGCAGCTTGGATTCACGGGCAGATACGCAGTATTTT
TRBV20-1,15,TRBJ2-3,TRBD2,CSASNAGGPIDTQYF,TGCAGTGCTAGTAATGCGGGAGGGCCGATAGATACGCAGTATTTT
TRBV9,14,TRBJ1-2,TRBD1,CASSEGQAPRGYTF,TGTGCCAGCAGCGAAGGACAGGCCCCTCGGGGCTACACCTTC
TRBV5-6,12,TRBJ1-4,.,CASSWGGEKLFF,TGTGCCAGCAGCTGGGGAGGAGAAAAACTGTTTTTT
TRBV24-1,16,TRBJ2-1,TRBD2,CATSDSERGTYNEQFF,TGTGCCACCAGTGATTCGGAGCGGGGGACCTACAATGAGCAGTTCTTC
TRBV27,13,TRBJ1-6,.,CASRPVGVSPLHF,TGTGCCAGCAGACCAGTTGGTGTATCACCCCTCCACTTT
TRBV6-5,15,TRBJ1-2,.,CASSYIGSANYGYTF,TGTGCCAGCAGTTACATCGGGAGTGCTAACTATGGCTACACCTTC
TRBV9,14,TRBJ1-4,TRBD1,CASSVGQGGEKLFF,TGTGCCAGCAGCGTAGGACAGGGTGGGGAAAAACTGTTTTTT
TRBV5-1,17,TRBJ2-1,TRBD1,CASSRGQGGSGNHEQFF,TGCGCCAGCAGCCGCGGACAGGGGGGTAGCGGGAACCATGAGCAGTTCTTC
TRBV12-5,13,TRBJ1-1,.,CASVPTGDPEAFF,TGTGCTAGTGTTCCGACAGGCGACCCTGAAGCTTTCTTT
TRBV30,15,TRBJ2-7,.,CAWNRGLEEGFEQYF,TGTGCCTGGAATCGGGGACTGGAGGAGGGGTTCGAGCAGTACTTC
TRBV29-1,12,TRBJ2-5,TRBD1,CSVDRGRETQYF,TGCAGCGTGGACAGGGGGAGGGAGACCCAGTACTTC
TRBV6-5,14,TRBJ1-6,TRBD1,CASSLRQGNSPLHF,TGTGCCAGCAGTCTCCGACAGGGGAACTCACCCCTCCACTTT
TRBV5-3,12,TRBJ2-1,TRBD1,CARSGTGDEQFF,TGTGCCAGAAGCGGGACAGGGGATGAGCAGTTCTTC
TRBV7-9,15,TRBJ2-1,TRBD2,CASSRGLAGGAEQFF,TGTGCCAGCAGCCGAGGACTAGCGGGAGGTGCTGAGCAGTTCTTC
TRBV19,16,TRBJ2-5,TRBD2,CASSISSGRAGGTQYF,TGTGCCAGTAGTATTTCTAGCGGGAGGGCCGGTGGTACCCAGTACTTC
TRBV2,14,TRBJ1-1,.,CASSPRTPNTEAFF,TGTGCCAGCAGTCCCCGGACACCGAACACTGAAGCTTTCTTT